Shown below are 21 T cell receptor beta chains from a single sample sequenced in a study of beta chain features in type 1 diabetes. Since all of the isolated RNA was reverse transcribed, expressed TCRB transcripts were what got sequenced. The assay was immunoSEQ multiplex PCR, and TCRdb's table has in-frame clones only and misses some. The sample shows about 930,000 clones, 15% to 20% of them seen only once. The sequenced sample consisted of naive CD4+ T cells from blood. The receptors were gathered from a woman aged 18-30 years in good health.

This sequence joins TRBV15 and TRBJ2-3; 10 bases agree with TRBD2. Trimming took 4 bases from V and 4 from J; bases not matched to a gene: 11. The CDR3 totals 17 residues. Germline V gives CDR1 LNHNV, CDR2 YYDKDF (reference sequence). The CDR3 region has the DNA TGTGCCACCAGCACCCCGGGACTAGCGACGCGCCCAGATACGCAGTATTTT. Protein product: CATSTPGLATRPDTQYF.

The genes are TRBV6-5 and TRBJ2-2; perhaps TRBD2 as D (5 bases). Germline V lookup: CDR1 MNHEY, CDR2 SVGAGI. V was shortened by 3 bases and J by 7 bases, with 15 bases between the two germline ends. This CDR3 region has 15 residues. CDR3 nucleotide sequence: TGTGCCAGCAGTTATAGTGGGAGTATGTACGGGGAGCTGTTTTTT. This encodes CASSYSGSMYGELFF.

This clone was recorded a few times. This rearrangement joins TRBV11-2 to TRBJ2-1; D gene uncertain. This CDR3 contains 13 residues. CDR1 and CDR2 (germline): SGHAT, FQNNGV. The V gene lost 5 bases and the J gene lost 2 bases, with 7 bases spanning the gap. The CDR3 DNA sequence: TGTGCCAGCAGCCCGGACGCCTACAATGAGCAGTTCTTC. Residues: CASSPDAYNEQFF.

The chain joins TRBV27 to TRBJ2-1; D ambiguous. The CDR3 contains 13 residues. V was clipped by 8 bases and J by 6 bases, with 14 bases between them. From germline, CDR1 is MNHEY and CDR2 SMNVEV (reference sequence). This CDR3 reads CASGLGVSNEQFF. CDR3 coding DNA: TGTGCCAGCGGTCTTGGAGTTTCCAATGAGCAGTTCTTC.

Regarding this clone: At one end, the junction sequence differs from germline, possibly due to a read error. The chain employs TRBV7-9 and TRBJ2-2, with a weak D call TRBD2 (5 bases). The V gene's germline CDR1 is SEHNR and CDR2 FQNEAQ (reference sequence). The CDR3 is made up of 14 amino acids. CDR3: CASSLTRNTGELVF. The CDR3 region has the DNA TGTGCCAGCAGCTTAACCAGGAACACCGGGGAGCTGGTTTTT.

The table lists this clone with a few counts. This same CDR3 is encoded by further DNA sequences in the sample. The gene calls are TRBV5-1 and TRBJ2-3, with D possibly matching TRBD2 (6 bases). Germline V gene sequence: CDR1 SGHRS, CDR2 YFSETQ. CDR3 length equals 14 residues. V lost 2 bases and J 4 bases, leaving 11 bases between the germline ends. CDR3 amino acids: CASSLDGSADTQYF. The CDR3 region has the DNA TGCGCCAGCAGCTTAGACGGGAGTGCAGATACGCAGTATTTT.

The chain uses TRBV4-2 and TRBJ2-5; either TRBD1 or TRBD2 may supply D (5 bases each). Germline V gene data show CDR1 as LGHNA and CDR2 as YNFKEQ. The CDR3 totals 15 residues. Trimming cost V 2 bases and J 1 base, with 11 bases left between them. CDR3 nucleotides: TGTGCCAGCAGCCAACTATGGGACGGCCAAGAGACCCAGTACTTC. It codes for CASSQLWDGQETQYF.

This clone has only a few counts. Other DNA sequences in this sample translate to the same CDR3. The J gene is TRBJ2-5, the V gene TRBV5-4, with 11 bases aligning to TRBD2. J gave up 2 bases and V 4 bases, and 4 bases lay outside the gene matches. The CDR3 runs 15 residues. CDR1 is SGHNT, CDR2 YYREEE, per germline (reference sequence). CDR3 sequence reads: CASSIRLAGQETQYF. Written as DNA, the CDR3 is TGTGCCAGCAGCATTAGACTAGCGGGACAAGAGACCCAGTACTTC. The whole variable domain, filled in from reference TRBV5-4 and TRBJ2-5, reads ETGVTQSPTHLIKTRGQQVTLRCSSQSGHNTVSWYQQALGQGPQFIFQYYREEENGRGNFPPRFSGLQFPNYSSELNVNALELDDSALYLCASSIRLAGQETQYFGPGTRLLVL.

This clone was seen a handful of times. The CDR3: CASSRASSYEQYF. Here the CDR3 DNA reads TGTGCCAGCAGTAGGGCTAGCTCCTACGAGCAGTACTTC. The chain recombines TRBV25-1 with TRBJ2-7; D not certain. The germline V and J ends were trimmed by 5 bases and 0 bases, with 8 bases remaining between them. The CDR3 sequence is 13 residues long. The germline V gene has CDR1 MGHDK and CDR2 SYGVNS.

The chain employs TRBV7-5 and TRBJ1-5. TRBV7-5 is marked as a pseudogene. The CDR3 contains 19 residues. In DNA form, the CDR3 reads TGTGCCAGAAGCTCCCAAGGGGTGGCGGGGGATGGTGGCAATCAGCCCCAGCATTTT. Protein: CARSSQGVAGDGGNQPQHF.

This clone was seen more than once but under ten times. This chain connects TRBV7-9 to TRBJ2-5, with TRBD2 matching over 8 bases. The CDR3 spans 14 residues. The trim removed 2 bases at V and 3 bases at J, leaving 2 bases unmatched. Germline lookup yields CDR1 SEHNR and CDR2 FQNEAQ (reference sequence). CDR3 residues: CASSLTSGKETQYF. CDR3 DNA sequence: TGTGCCAGCAGCTTAACTAGCGGTAAAGAGACCCAGTACTTC.

This clone was observed a handful of times. The V call is TRBV6-5, the J call TRBJ1-2; tentative D call: TRBD1 (6 bases). Trimming left V 2 bases short and J 8 bases short, with 9 bases between. The germline gives CDR1 MNHEY, CDR2 SVGAGI. The CDR3 runs 12 residues. The CDR3 sequence: CASSYGGRGYTF. In DNA form, the CDR3 reads TGTGCCAGCAGTTACGGGGGGCGAGGCTACACCTTC.

V gene TRBV9 combines with J gene TRBJ2-3; D might be TRBD2 (6 bases). CDR3 length equals 17 residues. The V gene's germline CDR1 is SGDLS and CDR2 YYNGEE. Trimming stripped 1 base from V and 0 bases from J, with 15 bases between. CDR3 bases: TGTGCCAGCAGCGTATCTGCGGGACGGTCTAGCACAGATACGCAGTATTTT. It codes for CASSVSAGRSSTDTQYF. The whole variable domain, remainder taken from reference TRBV9 and TRBJ2-3, is DSGVTQTPKHLITATGQRVTLRCSPRSGDLSVYWYQQSLDQGLQFLIQYYNGEERAKGNILERFSAQQFPDLHSELNLSSLELGDSALYFCASSVSAGRSSTDTQYFGPGTRLTVL.

This clone has more than one count but fewer than ten. CDR3 sequence (DNA): TGTGCCAGCAGCGCTCAGGGGGTTGAAAAACTGTTTTTT. Translation gives CASSAQGVEKLFF. This sequence joins TRBV7-2 and TRBJ1-4; 7 bases are shared with TRBD1. Unmatched junction bases numbered 4, after V lost 5 bases and J lost 7 bases. CDR3 length: 13 amino acids. Germline lookup yields CDR1 SGHTA and CDR2 FQGNSA.

The chain combines TRBV11-2 with TRBJ2-3; D unclear. Germline CDR1 is SGHAT and CDR2 is FQNNGV. The CDR3 is 15 residues long. The germline V and J ends were trimmed by 1 base and 2 bases, with 10 bases remaining between them. CDR3 in DNA: TGTGCCAGCAGCTTAGGTGGACCCACCACAGATACGCAGTATTTT. Translation: CASSLGGPTTDTQYF.

J is TRBJ1-2 and V is TRBV18; 7 nucleotides agree with TRBD1. The germline CDR1 and CDR2 sequences are KGHSH and LQKENI. This CDR3 is 14 amino acids long. Trimming cost V 6 bases and J 9 bases; bases outside gene matches: 13. The CDR3 reads CASSPYDRVGRYTF. The DNA of the CDR3 is TGTGCCAGCTCCCCTTACGACAGGGTTGGTCGCTACACCTTC.

This clone was counted at least ten times. Distinct nucleotide sequences in the sample also encode this CDR3. CDR3 loop: CASSYYNEQFF. The CDR3 DNA reads as TGTGCCAGCAGTTACTACAATGAGCAGTTCTTC. This chain joins TRBV14 and TRBJ2-1; D is ambiguous. This CDR3 has 11 residues. Trimming cost V 6 bases and J 3 bases, with 3 bases left between them. The germline V gene encodes CDR1 SGHDN and CDR2 FVKESK. The full variable domain, with the rest looked up from reference TRBV14 and TRBJ2-1, is EAGVTQFPSHSVIEKGQTVTLRCDPISGHDNLYWYRRVMGKEIKFLLHFVKESKQDESGMPNNRFLAERTGGTYSTLKVQPAELEDSGVYFCASSYYNEQFFGPGTRLTVL.

The chain recombines TRBV7-9 with TRBJ2-3; D gene uncertain. The germline V gene encodes CDR1 SEHNR and CDR2 FQNEAQ (reference sequence). The CDR3 contains 16 residues. The V end lost 6 bases, the J end lost 4 bases, and 20 bases lay between the germline ends. CDR3 protein: CASSQSTGRAPDTQYF. The DNA for the CDR3 is TGTGCCAGCAGTCAGTCAACGGGCAGAGCCCCAGATACGCAGTATTTT.

V gene TRBV19 combines with J gene TRBJ1-1; possibly TRBD1 for D (5 bases). In germline, CDR1 is LNHDA, CDR2 SQIVND (reference sequence). The V and J ends lost 1 base and 1 base respectively, with 7 bases between them. The CDR3 has 14 residues. The CDR3 nucleotides read TGTGCCAGTAGTATAGGCAGGGAGAACACTGAAGCTTTCTTT. It translates to CASSIGRENTEAFF.

This chain uses TRBV27 with TRBJ2-2, with D maybe TRBD2 (6 bases). V gave up 5 bases and J gave up 8 bases, with 15 bases separating them. Germline CDR1 and CDR2: MNHEY and SMNVEV (reference sequence). This CDR3 is built from 14 residues. The chain's CDR3 is CASSTLSGQGELFF. CDR3 DNA sequence: TGTGCCAGCAGTACCCTTAGCGGTCAGGGGGAGCTGTTTTTT.

This clone was seen only a few times. V is TRBV7-2 and J is TRBJ2-7, with D hard to call. Trimming removed 4 bases at V and 4 bases at J, with 17 bases between. The CDR3 is 15 amino acids. Germline V CDR1 and CDR2: SGHTA, FQGNSA. The CDR3 reads CASSSTSVFGYEQYF. The DNA for the CDR3 is TGTGCCAGCAGCTCCACATCGGTGTTCGGATACGAGCAGTACTTC.